This TCR beta chain was recorded in a study of tumor-infiltrating lymphocytes in primary liver carcinoma. On the study more broadly: The patients included men and women who were aged 30 to 69 years.

This clonotype was seen repeatedly, ten times or more. Synthesis of TCR beta cDNA was carried out from 500 ng total RNA with a constant-region primer. Three nested multiplex PCR rounds, a slightly modified ARM-PCR, produced the libraries for TCR beta. TRBV1-TRBV30 forward primers paired with a C-beta reverse primer were used in the first two PCR rounds, which ran approximately 10 cycles each. TCRdb passed the multiplex PCR reads through MiXCR, listing each CDR3 protein once. In the table there are more than 150,000 distinct CDR3 sequences, around 60% of which are singletons. Unsorted whole blood supplied the blood RNA, and germline DNA was isolated too. The ends were cut back, 4 bases at V and 13 bases at J, with 14 bases in the middle. The CDR3 covers 11 residues. The germline gives CDR1 SGHAT, CDR2 FQNNGV.

The chain employs TRBV11-2 and TRBJ2-7; D is perhaps TRBD2 (5 bases). Sequenced input: peripheral blood. The sequence was obtained from a man between 40 and 49 years old with primary liver carcinoma and hepatitis B virus infection. CDR3 coding DNA: TGTGCCAGCAGCTCCCAGGAGGACCCTTACTTC. Protein product: CASSSQEDPYF.